The source of this T cell receptor (beta chain) is a study of CXCR3-negative and CXCR3-positive naive CD8 T cells. Looking at the study overall: The total count of TRB reads reached 110 million to 150 million, and each library contributed about 1.5 +/- 0.3 million. Study conclusions and caveats: Within a donor, both naive subsets shared TRBV-TRBJ usage, unlike memory cells.

Note on this clonotype: Antigen: not known.

UMI-labeled 5' RACE TRB cDNA libraries were prepared from the cells. From its re-call of the 5' RACE reads, TCRdb lists each CDR3 protein once, without DNA. The table for this sample gives about 81,000 distinct CDR3 sequences. Sample: naive CXCR3- CD8+ T cells from blood. Sample subset: CD45RO-CCR7+CD27+CD95- naive CD8+ T cells lacking CXCR3 (TNR3-). The clonotype comes from a human donor in good health. Some clones in this sample may be carry-over from other donors' samples.

This CDR3 reads CASSLVGLAGDEQYF. The rearrangement uses TRBV5-1 and TRBJ2-7; no DNA is available, so the TRBD2 call from TCRdb remains unchecked. Germline lookup yields CDR1 SGHRS and CDR2 YFSETQ. This CDR3 has 15 residues.